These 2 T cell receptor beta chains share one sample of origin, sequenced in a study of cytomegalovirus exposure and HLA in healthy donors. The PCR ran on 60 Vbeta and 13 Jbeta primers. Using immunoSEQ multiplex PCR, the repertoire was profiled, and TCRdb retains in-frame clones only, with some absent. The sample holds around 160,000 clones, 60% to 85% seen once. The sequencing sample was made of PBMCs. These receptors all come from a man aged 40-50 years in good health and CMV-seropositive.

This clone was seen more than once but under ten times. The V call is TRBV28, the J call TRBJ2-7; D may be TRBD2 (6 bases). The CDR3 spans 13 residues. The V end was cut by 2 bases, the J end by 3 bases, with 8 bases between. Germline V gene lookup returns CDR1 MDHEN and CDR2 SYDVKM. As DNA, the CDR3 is TGTGCCAGCAGTTTAGGGCGGGACTACGAGCAGTACTTC. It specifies CASSLGRDYEQYF.

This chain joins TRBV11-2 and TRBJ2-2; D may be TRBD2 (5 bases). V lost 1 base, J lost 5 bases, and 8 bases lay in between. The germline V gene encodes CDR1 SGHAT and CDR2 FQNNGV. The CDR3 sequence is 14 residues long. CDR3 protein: CASSLGPGTGELFF. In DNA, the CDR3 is TGTGCCAGCAGCTTAGGCCCGGGGACCGGGGAGCTGTTTTTT.